This TCR beta chain emerged from a study of Ad26.COV2.S vaccination and SARS-CoV-2 variants. On the study more broadly: Participant was drawn from the COV1001 Ad26.COV2.S trial arm. Intramuscular Ad26.COV2.S doses were given once or twice, 56 days apart.

Concerning this clone: Its antigen is still unknown.

Study outcomes and limitations: Vaccine recipients showed a spike-specific TCR breadth that was higher than in placebo recipients.

CDR1 LNHDA and CDR2 SQIVND come from the germline V gene (reference sequence). The CDR3 sequence is 15 residues long. Between the trimmed V and J ends, which lost 1 base and 3 bases, there was a span of 7 bases. Clones were sequenced by immunoSEQ multiplex PCR, and TCRdb holds only the in-frame ones, with some missing. The sample yields roughly 330,000 clones, roughly 90% seen once. The treatment was: roughly 20 received Ad26.COV2.S at low or high dose, single or two shots; five or six received placebo; per-sample allocation not given. Day 63 after the first injection of vaccine or placebo was the sampling time. An adult donor aged 18-55 years was enrolled in Boston.

This chain connects TRBV19 to TRBJ1-6; D gene uncertain. The sample consisted of peripheral blood, taken in a trial of Ad26.COV2.S vaccine versus placebo. This clonotype was sampled from a person between 18 and 65 years old who received the Ad26.COV2.S COVID-19 vaccine or a placebo. CDR3 coding DNA: TGTGCCAGTAGTATAGGGGTAGGCTATAATTCACCCCTCCACTTT. As protein: CASSIGVGYNSPLHF.